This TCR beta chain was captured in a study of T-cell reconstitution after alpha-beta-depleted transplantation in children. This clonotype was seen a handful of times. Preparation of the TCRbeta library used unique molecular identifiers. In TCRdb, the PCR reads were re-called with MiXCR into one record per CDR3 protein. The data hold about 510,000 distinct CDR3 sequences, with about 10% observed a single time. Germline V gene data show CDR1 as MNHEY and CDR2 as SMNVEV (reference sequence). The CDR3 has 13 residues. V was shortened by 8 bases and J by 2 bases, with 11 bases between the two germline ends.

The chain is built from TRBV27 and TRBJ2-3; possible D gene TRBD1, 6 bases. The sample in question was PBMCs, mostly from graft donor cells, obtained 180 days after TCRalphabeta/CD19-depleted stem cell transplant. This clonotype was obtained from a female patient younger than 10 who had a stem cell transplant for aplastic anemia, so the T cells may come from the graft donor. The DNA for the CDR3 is TGTGCCAGCGGGTACAGGGTCACAGATACGCAGTATTTT. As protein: CASGYRVTDTQYF.